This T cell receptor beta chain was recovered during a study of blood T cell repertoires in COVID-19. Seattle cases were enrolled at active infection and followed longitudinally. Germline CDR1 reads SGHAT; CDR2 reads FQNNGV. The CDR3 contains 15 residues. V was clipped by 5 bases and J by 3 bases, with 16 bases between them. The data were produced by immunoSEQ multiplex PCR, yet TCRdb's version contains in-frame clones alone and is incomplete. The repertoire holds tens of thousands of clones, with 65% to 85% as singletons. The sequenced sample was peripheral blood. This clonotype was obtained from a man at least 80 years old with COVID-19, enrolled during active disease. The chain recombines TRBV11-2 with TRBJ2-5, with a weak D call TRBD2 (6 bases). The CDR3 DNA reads TGTGCCAGCAGCCACGGGGGAAGGGGTAAAGAGACCCAGTACTTC. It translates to CASSHGGRGKETQYF.